Listed below are T cell receptor beta chains from one sample, sequenced in a study of blood T cell repertoires in COVID-19. Profiled with immunoSEQ multiplex PCR; TCRdb holds only in-frame clones, not every one. The table lists hundreds of thousands of clones, 89% of them singletons. Sequenced material: PBMCs or T cells enriched from blood (not recorded which). Source of these receptors: a woman aged 40-49 years who had recovered from COVID-19. The CDR3 runs from the conserved cysteine through the conserved F or W. D genes are given only for firm matches. Rows may omit the clone size; those that give it use once, few, many or a size class.

D gene: TRBD2; clone size: NA; J gene: TRBJ2-5; V gene: TRBV7-2; CDR3 DNA: TGTGCCAGCGGATCGATAGCGGGGCAAGAGACCCAGTACTTC; CDR3 protein: CASGSIAGQETQYF
D gene: NA; clone size: NA; J gene: TRBJ2-7; V gene: TRBV5-6; CDR3 DNA: TGTGCCAGCAGCCCCAGGGGCCCCCGAAGGTACGAGCAGTACTTC; CDR3 protein: CASSPRGPRRYEQYF
D gene: TRBD2; clone size: NA; J gene: TRBJ2-5; V gene: TRBV3-1/TRBV3-2; CDR3 DNA: TGTGCCAGCAGAGCGGGGGAGGAGACCCAGTACTTC; CDR3 protein: CASRAGEETQYF
D gene: NA; clone size: NA; J gene: TRBJ1-5; V gene: TRBV5-1; CDR3 DNA: TGCGCCAGCAGCTTGGTATCAGGTACGGGGCAGCCCCAGCATTTT; CDR3 protein: CASSLVSGTGQPQHF
D gene: TRBD1; clone size: NA; J gene: TRBJ1-1; V gene: TRBV19; CDR3 DNA: TGTGCCAGTGACTCTAAGAGGGGGCAGACGAACACTGAAGCTTTCTTT; CDR3 protein: CASDSKRGQTNTEAFF
D gene: NA; clone size: NA; J gene: TRBJ1-2; V gene: TRBV19; CDR3 DNA: TGTGCCAGTAGTTTCCCACGAATGCGGGGCTACACCTTC; CDR3 protein: CASSFPRMRGYTF
D gene: NA; clone size: NA; J gene: TRBJ1-1; V gene: TRBV5-1; CDR3 DNA: TGCGCCAGCAGCCCTAGAGGGGGCACTGAAGCTTTCTTT; CDR3 protein: CASSPRGGTEAFF
D gene: TRBD1; clone size: NA; J gene: TRBJ1-5; V gene: TRBV18; CDR3 DNA: TGTGCCAGCTCACCATCCGGGACAGGGGGCTTTCAGCCCCAGCATTTT; CDR3 protein: CASSPSGTGGFQPQHF
D gene: NA; clone size: NA; J gene: TRBJ2-3; V gene: TRBV7-2; CDR3 DNA: TGTGCCAGCAGCTTAGGGGGGCGCACAGATACGCAGTATTTT; CDR3 protein: CASSLGGRTDTQYF
D gene: NA; clone size: once; J gene: TRBJ1-5; V gene: TRBV28; CDR3 DNA: TGTGCCAGCAGACCGGACAGTTATCAGCCCCAGCATTTT; CDR3 protein: CASRPDSYQPQHF
D gene: NA; clone size: NA; J gene: TRBJ2-5; V gene: TRBV23-1; CDR3 DNA: TGCGCCAGCAGTGGGCAGGGAGAGACCCAGTACTTC; CDR3 protein: CASSGQGETQYF
D gene: TRBD2; clone size: NA; J gene: TRBJ2-7; V gene: TRBV20-1; CDR3 DNA: TGCAGTGCTAGTTCTAGCGGGAGAGGGCAGTACTTC; CDR3 protein: CSASSSGRGQYF
D gene: TRBD2; clone size: once; J gene: TRBJ2-1; V gene: TRBV7-9; CDR3 DNA: TGTGCCAGCAGCTTCCCGGGACTAGCGGGGTTACACAATGAGCAGTTCTTC; CDR3 protein: CASSFPGLAGLHNEQFF
D gene: TRBD2; clone size: NA; J gene: TRBJ2-5; V gene: TRBV28; CDR3 DNA: TGTGCCAGCAGTTTAATACTAGCGGTTGAGACCCAGTACTTC; CDR3 protein: CASSLILAVETQYF
D gene: TRBD1; clone size: NA; J gene: TRBJ2-7; V gene: TRBV19; CDR3 DNA: TGTGCCAGTAGTGGGGACAGAGGCTACGAGCAGTACTTC; CDR3 protein: CASSGDRGYEQYF
D gene: TRBD1; clone size: NA; J gene: TRBJ2-7; V gene: TRBV7-2; CDR3 DNA: TGTGCCAGCAGCTCTGACAGGGTCACCTACGAGCAGTACTTC; CDR3 protein: CASSSDRVTYEQYF
D gene: TRBD1; clone size: NA; J gene: TRBJ2-2; V gene: TRBV19; CDR3 DNA: TGTGCCAGCATGGGGACAGGGAGCGACACCGGGGAGCTGTTTTTT; CDR3 protein: CASMGTGSDTGELFF
D gene: NA; clone size: NA; J gene: TRBJ1-5; V gene: TRBV21-1; CDR3 DNA: TGTGCCAGCAGCAGCGTTTCCCGAAGAGGGCCGACAGGGGGCGGCAATCAGCCCCAGCATTTT; CDR3 protein: CASSSVSRRGPTGGGNQPQHF
D gene: NA; clone size: NA; J gene: TRBJ1-1; V gene: TRBV12-3/TRBV12-4; CDR3 DNA: TGTGCCAGCAGTACCCTTTCCCGGAGGGCTTTCTTT; CDR3 protein: CASSTLSRRAFF
D gene: NA; clone size: NA; J gene: TRBJ2-3; V gene: TRBV2; CDR3 DNA: TGTGCCAGCAGGGGACTCCGCACAGATACGCAGTATTTT; CDR3 protein: CASRGLRTDTQYF
D gene: TRBD2; clone size: NA; J gene: TRBJ2-2; V gene: TRBV2; CDR3 DNA: TGTGCCAGCAGTGTTCCTAGCGGGAGGGCAACGAACACCGGGGAGCTGTTTTTT; CDR3 protein: CASSVPSGRATNTGELFF
D gene: TRBD2; clone size: NA; J gene: TRBJ2-3; V gene: TRBV4-3; CDR3 DNA: TGCGCCAGCAGCCAAGTAGCGGGGGCGCCCCAAACTAGCACAGATACGCAGTATTTT; CDR3 protein: CASSQVAGAPQTSTDTQYF
D gene: NA; clone size: NA; J gene: TRBJ2-2; V gene: TRBV7-6; CDR3 DNA: TGTGCCAGCAGTTCTCCGGGGACTGGCGCGAACACCGGGGAGCTGTTTTTT; CDR3 protein: CASSSPGTGANTGELFF
D gene: TRBD2; clone size: NA; J gene: TRBJ2-1; V gene: TRBV7-9; CDR3 DNA: TGTGCCAGCAGCTTCGCTCTTACTAGCGGGAGGGAGAATGAGCAGTTCTTC; CDR3 protein: CASSFALTSGRENEQFF
D gene: TRBD2; clone size: NA; J gene: TRBJ2-7; V gene: TRBV10-2; CDR3 DNA: TGCGCCAGCAGTGAGTCTAGCGGGAGTATTTACGAGCAGTACTTC; CDR3 protein: CASSESSGSIYEQYF
D gene: NA; clone size: NA; J gene: TRBJ2-2; V gene: TRBV5-1; CDR3 DNA: TGCGCCAGCAGCATCGCCGGGACAACCGGCACCGGGGAGCTGTTTTTT; CDR3 protein: CASSIAGTTGTGELFF
D gene: TRBD1; clone size: few; J gene: TRBJ1-3; V gene: TRBV5-1; CDR3 DNA: TGCGCCAGCAGCTTGGATAGGACAGGGGCTGGAAACACCATATATTTT; CDR3 protein: CASSLDRTGAGNTIYF
D gene: TRBD1; clone size: NA; J gene: TRBJ1-3; V gene: TRBV2; CDR3 DNA: TGTGCCAGCAGATCACAGGGGTCCCCTGGAAACACCATATATTTT; CDR3 protein: CASRSQGSPGNTIYF
D gene: TRBD1; clone size: once; J gene: TRBJ2-5; V gene: TRBV18; CDR3 DNA: TGTGCCAGCTCAGATCCGGGACAGGGGGAGGAGACCCAGTACTTC; CDR3 protein: CASSDPGQGEETQYF
D gene: NA; clone size: NA; J gene: TRBJ2-7; V gene: TRBV6-2/TRBV6-3; CDR3 DNA: TGTGCCAGCAGTGCATCCGGGACACCCTCCTACGAGCAGTACTTC; CDR3 protein: CASSASGTPSYEQYF
D gene: TRBD1; clone size: NA; J gene: TRBJ2-7; V gene: TRBV14; CDR3 DNA: TGTGCCAGCAGCTTCGGGACAGGGGTCGAGCAGTACTTC; CDR3 protein: CASSFGTGVEQYF
D gene: NA; clone size: NA; J gene: TRBJ1-1; V gene: TRBV28; CDR3 DNA: TGTGCCAGCAGCAGGGGCGTGACTGAAGCTTTCTTT; CDR3 protein: CASSRGVTEAFF
D gene: NA; clone size: NA; J gene: TRBJ2-2; V gene: TRBV25-1; CDR3 DNA: TGTGCCAGCAGTGGGGGGCGTGACACCGGGGAGCTGTTTTTT; CDR3 protein: CASSGGRDTGELFF
D gene: NA; clone size: NA; J gene: TRBJ1-1; V gene: TRBV20-1; CDR3 DNA: TGCAGTGCAGGGAGGACTGAAGCTTTCTTT; CDR3 protein: CSAGRTEAFF
D gene: TRBD1; clone size: NA; J gene: TRBJ1-1; V gene: TRBV12-5; CDR3 DNA: TGTGCTAGTGGTTTACAGGGGTTGAACACTGAAGCTTTCTTT; CDR3 protein: CASGLQGLNTEAFF
D gene: NA; clone size: NA; J gene: TRBJ1-1; V gene: TRBV5-4; CDR3 DNA: TGTGCCAGCAGCTTGCCGGTTGAGGGAACTGAAGCTTTCTTT; CDR3 protein: CASSLPVEGTEAFF
D gene: NA; clone size: NA; J gene: TRBJ2-3; V gene: TRBV30; CDR3 DNA: TGTGCCTGGGACCTCGGGGATACGCAGTATTTT; CDR3 protein: CAWDLGDTQYF
D gene: NA; clone size: NA; J gene: TRBJ1-1; V gene: TRBV11-1; CDR3 DNA: TGTGCCAGCAGCCGCGGGGTGGGGCAAAGTTCTTGGGCTTTCTTT; CDR3 protein: CASSRGVGQSSWAFF
D gene: TRBD1; clone size: NA; J gene: TRBJ1-1; V gene: TRBV18; CDR3 DNA: TGTGCCAGCTCACCGGGACAGGGTTCCACTGAAGCTTTCTTT; CDR3 protein: CASSPGQGSTEAFF
D gene: NA; clone size: few; J gene: TRBJ1-3; V gene: TRBV5-6; CDR3 DNA: TGTGCCAGCTGCTCTGGGGAGGGAAACACCATATATTTT; CDR3 protein: CASCSGEGNTIYF
D gene: NA; clone size: NA; J gene: TRBJ2-7; V gene: TRBV7-2; CDR3 DNA: TGTGCCAGCAGCTTAGCGCGGACCTACGAGCAGTACTTC; CDR3 protein: CASSLARTYEQYF